This T cell receptor beta chain originates from a study of neurological immune-mediated disorders. The CDR3 has 15 residues. V was trimmed by 5 bases and J by 0 bases, leaving 8 bases between them. Germline V gene sequence: CDR1 MNHEY, CDR2 SVGAGI. The study's findings and limits: Subjects shared no identical expanded-clone CDR3 amino acid sequences, suggesting private TCR-beta repertoires in all groups. Healthy controls had more TCR clonal expansion than multiple sclerosis, which showed the least, whereas HTLV-1-associated myelopathy showed the most.

This sample's time point: longitudinal time-point 2. From 2 million PBMCs stored at -80 C, the unsorted libraries were generated. TCRdb reprocessed the 5' RACE reads via MiXCR and lists one record per CDR3 protein. This sample has fewer than 35,000 distinct CDR3 sequences, with about 13% found just once. This clonotype came up many times. Its specificity is not known. The V gene is TRBV6-5, the J gene TRBJ2-6; D is unresolved. The origin of this receptor is a woman aged 35 to 49 in good health. Specimen: PBMCs. The CDR3 protein is CASSPPSSGANVLTF. Here the CDR3 DNA reads TGTGCCAGCAGTCCTCCGAGCTCTGGGGCCAACGTCCTGACTTTC.